This T cell receptor (beta chain) was captured by sequencing in a study of human T cells and chemical hapten exposure. Overall study results and limits: Expanded TCR counts at PT1 were positively correlated with the patch test score. Every donor had alopecia, and their immune response may therefore differ from healthy people's.

TCRdb recomputed calls from the RACE reads with MiXCR, one row per CDR3 protein. The table has around 380,000 distinct CDR3 sequences, 5% to 6.5% seen once. Time point given: pre-sensitization, week 0. Treatment meaning: therapeutic diphenylcyclopropenone sensitization with weekly scalp DPC. This clonotype was seen at least ten times. What it binds is unknown. The specimen was whole blood, collected in connection with sensitization to the hapten diphenylcyclopropenone (DPC). The clonotype was recovered from a woman aged 18 to 35 with alopecia areata. Some clones in this sample may be carry-over from other donors' samples.

The CDR3 loop is CAISELRIQETQYF. CDR3 DNA sequence: TGTGCCATCAGTGAGTTACGGATTCAAGAGACCCAGTACTTC. The rearrangement uses TRBV10-3 and TRBJ2-5, with D unresolved. CDR1 ENHRY and CDR2 SYGVKD come from the germline V gene. This CDR3 is 14 amino acids long. Deletions cut 1 base from V and 2 bases from J, with 8 bases between.